The 18 T cell receptor beta chains presented below share a single source sample, sequenced in a study of cytomegalovirus exposure and HLA in healthy donors. The PCR ran on 60 Vbeta and 13 Jbeta primers. Method: immunoSEQ multiplex PCR; TCRdb's copy keeps in-frame clones and lacks some. This table holds around 90,000 clones, approximately 86% found once. The sequenced sample consisted of PBMCs. These receptors all stem from a man younger than 45 in good health and CMV-seropositive.

The chain recombines TRBV10-2 with TRBJ1-1; D is perhaps TRBD1 (6 bases). Trimming removed 6 bases from V and 4 bases from J, with 18 bases in between. CDR3 size: 15 residues. Germline V gives CDR1 WSHSY, CDR2 SAAADI. CDR3 protein: CASSQGWGSITEAFF. DNA of the CDR3: TGCGCCAGCAGCCAGGGGTGGGGGTCGATCACTGAAGCTTTCTTT.

The chain couples TRBV5-1 to TRBJ2-2; maybe TRBD2 (6 bases). The ends were cut back, 2 bases at V and 5 bases at J, with 13 bases in the middle. The CDR3 loop spans 15 amino acids. The germline CDR1 and CDR2 sequences are SGHRS and YFSETQ. CDR3 protein: CASSFRDWQTGELFF. CDR3 DNA: TGCGCCAGCAGCTTCCGGGACTGGCAGACCGGGGAGCTGTTTTTT.

The chain joins TRBV27 to TRBJ2-1; 11 positions agree with TRBD2. J lost 5 bases, V lost 7 bases, and 7 bases had no gene match. Germline V CDR1 and CDR2: MNHEY, SMNVEV (reference sequence). The CDR3 covers 15 residues. This CDR3 reads CASTFGTSGDNEQFF. The CDR3 region has the DNA TGTGCCAGCACCTTCGGGACTAGCGGAGACAATGAGCAGTTCTTC.

V usage is TRBV4-2 and J usage is TRBJ1-4; 9 positions match TRBD1. The length of the CDR3 is 15 residues. The germline V gene has CDR1 LGHNA and CDR2 YNFKEQ. V gave up 4 bases and J gave up 5 bases; unmatched junction bases: 5. The CDR3 region has the DNA TGTGCCAGCAGCCCCGCGACAGGGGGGAATGAAAAACTGTTTTTT. As protein: CASSPATGGNEKLFF.

The chain uses TRBV6-1 and TRBJ2-5; 7 bases are shared with TRBD1. The CDR3 totals 15 residues. CDR1 and CDR2 (germline): MNHNS, SASEGT. The V and J ends lost 2 bases and 2 bases, in that order; junction bases with no gene match: 5. The CDR3, as DNA: TGTGCCAGCAGTGAAATAGGGGGCGATCAAGAGACCCAGTACTTC. Protein: CASSEIGGDQETQYF.

The J gene is TRBJ1-5, the V gene TRBV7-9; TRBD1 matches at 9 bases. Germline lookup yields CDR1 SEHNR and CDR2 FQNEAQ (reference sequence). J was trimmed by 4 bases and V by 5 bases; bases with no gene match: 3. The CDR3 sequence is 14 residues long. The CDR3 region is CASSGGQGNQPQHF. The CDR3 DNA reads TGTGCCAGCAGCGGGGGACAGGGAAATCAGCCCCAGCATTTT. Using reference TRBV7-9 and TRBJ1-5 for the parts outside the CDR3, the full variable domain is DTGVSQNPRHKITKRGQNVTFRCDPISEHNRLYWYRQTLGQGPEFLTYFQNEAQLEKSRLLSDRFSAERPKGSFSTLEIQRTEQGDSAMYLCASSGGQGNQPQHFGDGTRLSIL.

The chain links TRBV29-1 to TRBJ1-1, with D tentatively TRBD1 (5 bases). The V end was cut by 4 bases, the J end by 1 base, with 10 bases between. The CDR3 covers 13 residues. From germline, CDR1 is SQVTM and CDR2 ANQGSEA. The CDR3 loop is CSVARVGNTEAFF. DNA for the CDR3: TGCAGCGTTGCCAGGGTAGGGAACACTGAAGCTTTCTTT.

The chain carries TRBV10-1 and TRBJ2-1; 9 bases map to TRBD2. J lost 1 base, V lost 0 bases, and 10 bases had no gene match. The CDR3 has 19 residues. Per the germline V gene, CDR1 is WNHNN and CDR2 is SYGVQD (reference sequence). This CDR3 is CASSESKALAGRSYNEQFF. CDR3 DNA sequence: TGCGCCAGCAGTGAGTCGAAGGCGCTAGCGGGGAGATCCTACAATGAGCAGTTCTTC.

This chain links TRBV29-1 with TRBJ1-1; the D gene is possibly TRBD1 (6 bases). The germline CDR1 and CDR2 sequences are SQVTM and ANQGSEA. V lost 5 bases, J lost 1 base, and 8 bases lay in between. The CDR3 has 12 residues. CDR3 protein: CSVRGGNTEAFF. The CDR3 bases are TGCAGCGTTAGGGGGGGGAACACTGAAGCTTTCTTT.

This sequence joins TRBV5-1 and TRBJ2-3; D possibly corresponds to TRBD1 (10 bases). V lost 7 bases, J lost 7 bases, and 19 bases lay in between. The germline gives CDR1 SGHRS, CDR2 YFSETQ. This CDR3 comprises 14 residues. CDR3 amino acids: CASGGGDRGNTQYF. The DNA for the CDR3 is TGCGCCAGCGGCGGGGGGGACAGGGGAAATACGCAGTATTTT.

V usage is TRBV10-2 and J usage is TRBJ2-7, with D perhaps TRBD1 (7 bases). The germline V gene has CDR1 WSHSY and CDR2 SAAADI. The germline V and J ends were trimmed by 6 bases and 6 bases, with 18 bases remaining between them. The CDR3 covers 14 residues. CDR3 DNA sequence: TGCGCCAGCAGAGGGACTGGCCCAGGGGGCGAGCAGTACTTC. It codes for CASRGTGPGGEQYF.

The chain has TRBV4-1 and TRBJ2-7; no definite D call. Per the germline V gene, CDR1 is MGHRA and CDR2 is YSYEKL. The ends were cut back, 1 base at V and 0 bases at J, with 16 bases in the middle. The CDR3 runs to 17 residues. In DNA form, the CDR3 reads TGCGCCAGCAGCCAAGTGCATTCACCAGGTCTCTCCTACGAGCAGTACTTC. It encodes CASSQVHSPGLSYEQYF.

The V gene is TRBV18, the J gene TRBJ2-7; D is perhaps TRBD1 (6 bases). The CDR3 loop spans 14 amino acids. Germline lookup yields CDR1 KGHSH and CDR2 LQKENI. The V end was cut by 2 bases, the J end by 3 bases, with 11 bases between. CDR3 region: CASSPIGQIYEQYF. CDR3 bases: TGTGCCAGCTCACCAATAGGACAGATCTACGAGCAGTACTTC.

This chain links TRBV28 with TRBJ2-1, with D possibly matching TRBD1 (7 bases). The CDR3 has 16 residues. CDR1 and CDR2 from the germline V gene are MDHEN and SYDVKM. V lost 6 bases, J lost 0 bases, and 15 bases lay in between. This CDR3 reads CASRSGGRPSYNEQFF. The DNA of the CDR3 is TGTGCCAGCAGATCAGGGGGGCGCCCCTCCTACAATGAGCAGTTCTTC.

The chain joins TRBV7-2 to TRBJ1-2; D gene unclear. In germline, CDR1 is SGHTA, CDR2 FQGNSA. V lost 3 bases and J 2 bases, leaving 10 bases between the germline ends. The CDR3 has 14 amino acids. This CDR3 reads CASSFSSSNYGYTF. Written as DNA, the CDR3 is TGTGCCAGCAGCTTTAGTTCAAGCAACTATGGCTACACCTTC.

The rearrangement links TRBV27 to TRBJ1-1; weak D call: TRBD1 (5 bases). Germline CDR1 reads MNHEY; CDR2 reads SMNVEV (reference sequence). Trimming took 2 bases from V and 1 from J, leaving 11 bases between them. The CDR3 loop spans 15 amino acids. CDR3 region: CASSLLGGGNTEAFF. In DNA, the CDR3 is TGTGCCAGCAGTTTACTTGGGGGAGGGAACACTGAAGCTTTCTTT.

This chain joins TRBV4-1 and TRBJ1-1, with D unresolved. Germline loops: CDR1 MGHRA, CDR2 YSYEKL. V lost 0 bases and J lost 4, with 21 bases in between. This CDR3 has 18 residues. The CDR3 here is CASSQEGAVRAGGTEAFF. The CDR3 DNA reads as TGCGCCAGCAGCCAAGAGGGTGCCGTGAGGGCGGGTGGCACTGAAGCTTTCTTT.

The rearrangement uses TRBV5-1 and TRBJ2-1; no firm D call. V lost 0 bases and J 7 bases, leaving 8 bases between the germline ends. Germline CDR1 is SGHRS and CDR2 is YFSETQ. There are 13 residues in the CDR3. DNA of the CDR3: TGCGCCAGCAGCTTGGCGGTCGGTAATGAGCAGTTCTTC. It yields the protein CASSLAVGNEQFF.